Below are 16 T cell receptor beta chains sequenced from a single sample in a study of cytomegalovirus exposure and HLA in healthy donors. TCRdb keeps only in-frame clones here, not all; method: immunoSEQ multiplex PCR. The sample records some 130,000 clones, approximately 80% being singletons. Sequenced sample: PBMCs. The receptors stem from a man younger than 40 in good health and CMV-seropositive.

A few counts support this clone. This chain links TRBV7-8 with TRBJ2-2, with a possible D match to TRBD1 (5 bases). CDR1 and CDR2 (germline): SGHVS, FQNEAQ. V was cut by 1 base and J by 6 bases, with 6 bases left in between. The CDR3 extends over 13 amino acids. CDR3 region: CASSLVGAGELFF. The CDR3 region has the DNA TGTGCCAGCAGCTTAGTAGGGGCCGGGGAGCTGTTTTTT. The whole variable domain, filled in from reference TRBV7-8 and TRBJ2-2, reads GAGVSQSPRYKVAKRGQDVALRCDPISGHVSLFWYQQALGQGPEFLTYFQNEAQLDKSGLPSDRFFAERPEGSVSTLKIQRTQQEDSAVYLCASSLVGAGELFFGEGSRLTVL.

This chain links TRBV11-2 with TRBJ1-2; the D gene is possibly TRBD1 (6 bases). V lost 7 bases and J lost 2, with 14 bases in between. Per the germline V gene, CDR1 is SGHAT and CDR2 is FQNNGV. This CDR3 contains 14 residues. The CDR3 reads CASTRGGLNYGYTF. CDR3 DNA sequence: TGTGCCAGCACAAGAGGGGGATTAAACTATGGCTACACCTTC.

V and J are TRBV7-2 and TRBJ2-1; D unresolved. The CDR3 totals 15 residues. The germline gives CDR1 SGHTA, CDR2 FQGNSA. Trimming cost V 3 bases and J 3 bases, with 12 bases left between them. CDR3 sequence reads: CASSLFQRSYNEQFF. Written as DNA, the CDR3 is TGTGCCAGCAGCTTGTTCCAGAGGAGCTACAATGAGCAGTTCTTC.

The chain employs TRBV6-4 and TRBJ2-2; TRBD1 matches 12 bases. The germline V gene encodes CDR1 MRHNA and CDR2 SNTAGT. The CDR3 consists of 16 residues. The V gene end was trimmed by 5 bases and the J gene end by 7 bases; junction bases not matched to a gene: 8. CDR3 protein: CASSRRDRGQNGELFF. DNA for the CDR3: TGTGCCAGCAGTCGGAGGGACAGGGGGCAAAACGGGGAGCTGTTTTTT.

The chain has TRBV29-1 and TRBJ2-1; possibly TRBD1 for D (5 bases). CDR3 length: 15 amino acids. Trimming took off 1 base at V and 0 bases at J, with 10 bases between the two ends. The germline gives CDR1 SQVTM, CDR2 ANQGSEA. The CDR3, as DNA: TGCAGCGTTGAAGGACAGACGAGCTCCTACAATGAGCAGTTCTTC. Translating gives CSVEGQTSSYNEQFF.

The genes are TRBV6-1 and TRBJ2-7; D might be TRBD1 (5 bases). CDR3 length equals 13 residues. Trimming stripped 1 base from V and 7 bases from J, with 11 bases between. CDR1 and CDR2 (germline): MNHNS, SASEGT. The CDR3 DNA sequence: TGTGCCAGCAGTGAAGAAAGGGGCCGGGAGCAGTACTTC. The encoded protein is CASSEERGREQYF.

J is TRBJ2-5 and V is TRBV6-6, with 11 bases that match TRBD1. Unmatched junction bases numbered 12, after V lost 8 bases and J lost 7 bases. The CDR3 is 15 residues long. Germline lookup yields CDR1 MNHNY and CDR2 SVGAGI (reference sequence). The chain's CDR3 is CASRRTGGASGTQYF. In DNA form, the CDR3 reads TGTGCCAGCCGCAGGACAGGGGGCGCCTCCGGGACCCAGTACTTC.

This clone has just one count. V is TRBV10-2 and J is TRBJ2-3; 9 bases agree with TRBD2. The CDR3 length is 15 residues. Germline V CDR1 and CDR2: WSHSY, SAAADI. V dropped 6 bases and J dropped 3; count of bases not matched to a gene: 7. The CDR3 region is CASRSSGSRTDTQYF. CDR3 nucleotides: TGCGCCAGCAGAAGTAGCGGGAGTAGAACAGATACGCAGTATTTT.

The CDR3 DNA sequence: TGTGCCAGCAGCGGGAGCCCGGGACAGCCGGGCACAGATACGCAGTATTTT. It translates to CASSGSPGQPGTDTQYF. The chain combines TRBV11-1 with TRBJ2-3, with TRBD1 matching 7 bases. The CDR3 consists of 17 residues. V lost 5 bases, J lost 1 base, and 12 bases stayed unmatched. Germline CDR1 and CDR2: SGHAT and FQDESV (reference sequence).

V is TRBV6-1 and J is TRBJ2-4, with D perhaps TRBD1 (6 bases). CDR3 length: 14 amino acids. Deletions cut 6 bases from V and 6 bases from J, with 15 bases between. In germline, CDR1 is MNHNS, CDR2 SASEGT. The CDR3 coding sequence is TGTGCCAGCAGGCCGGGACAACTTGGAAACATTCAGTACTTC. This translates into CASRPGQLGNIQYF.

The rearrangement links TRBV2 to TRBJ1-1; unclear D gene. Germline V CDR1 and CDR2: SNHLY, FYNNEI. CDR3 size: 13 residues. V lost 5 bases and J 5 bases, leaving 12 bases between the germline ends. The CDR3 nucleotides read TGTGCCAGCAGTACCACAGCCAGGACTGAAGCTTTCTTT. Encoded protein: CASSTTARTEAFF.

The chain joins TRBV6-6 to TRBJ1-1, with 9 positions matching TRBD1. The germline V gene has CDR1 MNHNY and CDR2 SVGAGI (reference sequence). The ends lost 6 bases at V and 6 bases at J; junction bases unmatched: 8. The CDR3 loop spans 14 amino acids. The CDR3 spells CASSPRQGGSEAFF. Written as DNA, the CDR3 is TGTGCCAGCAGCCCACGACAGGGGGGATCTGAAGCTTTCTTT.

The chain carries TRBV4-1 and TRBJ2-3; 10 bases map to TRBD1. From germline, CDR1 is MGHRA and CDR2 YSYEKL. The CDR3 has 20 amino acids. With 2 bases clipped from V and 5 bases from J, the junction kept 19 bases outside the gene matches. For the CDR3, the DNA is TGCGCCAGCAGCCAACCACGCATACCCACCGGGACAGGGGATGAAGATACGCAGTATTTT. Encoded protein: CASSQPRIPTGTGDEDTQYF.

This clone has only one observation. V gene TRBV18 combines with J gene TRBJ2-1, with 14 bases aligning to TRBD2. The germline V gene encodes CDR1 KGHSH and CDR2 LQKENI. The CDR3 has 18 residues. V was clipped by 4 bases and J by 0 bases; unmatched bases: 5. The CDR3 region is CASSRGTSGSISYNEQFF. CDR3 DNA sequence: TGTGCCAGCTCACGAGGGACTAGCGGGAGTATCTCCTACAATGAGCAGTTCTTC.

This chain joins TRBV11-2 and TRBJ1-1, with D perhaps TRBD1 (5 bases). Germline V gives CDR1 SGHAT, CDR2 FQNNGV. The CDR3 runs to 14 residues. Between the trimmed V and J ends, which lost 3 bases and 2 bases, there was a span of 10 bases. The DNA of the CDR3 is TGTGCCAGCAGCTTCTCAGGACATAACACTGAAGCTTTCTTT. Translated, it gives CASSFSGHNTEAFF.

The chain couples TRBV20-1 to TRBJ1-1, with no clear D. Deletions cut 4 bases from V and 1 base from J, with 4 bases between. The CDR3 sequence is 11 residues long. The germline V gene encodes CDR1 DFQATT and CDR2 SNEGSKA (reference sequence). The CDR3 DNA reads as TGCAGTGCTAACGGGAACACTGAAGCTTTCTTT. Its translation: CSANGNTEAFF.